A single sample gave rise to the 32 T cell receptor beta chains below, sequenced in a study of blood T cell repertoires in COVID-19 (dated by TCRdb to 2020 to 2021). The receptor library was made with the immunoSEQ multiplex PCR assay. The immuneACCESS repertoire file appears here via TCRdb, limited to in-frame rearrangements. These files lack a portion of the clones; in checked studies, under half of the deficit traces to unresolved V genes, and the cause of the others is not known. This sample comprises about 210,000 clones, 86% of them detected only once. The ten largest clones capture about 6% of the sample. The sample was PBMCs or T cells enriched from blood (not recorded which). Every receptor here comes from a man between 35 and 55 years old with acute COVID-19.

The CDR3 spells CASSPLAGGPSEQFF. CDR3 sequence (DNA): TGTGCCAGTAGTCCCCTAGCGGGAGGGCCCAGTGAGCAGTTCTTC. The chain links TRBV19 to TRBJ2-1; TRBD2 agrees at 12 bases. Germline values: CDR1 LNHDA, CDR2 SQIVND (reference sequence). The CDR3 sequence is 15 residues long. Trimming removed 5 bases from V and 9 bases from J; junction bases left unmatched: 8. The full variable domain, rest sourced from reference TRBV19 and TRBJ2-1, is DGGITQSPKYLFRKEGQNVTLSCEQNLNHDAMYWYRQDPGQGLRLIYYSQIVNDFQKGDIAEGYSVSREKKESFPLTVTSAQKNPTAFYLCASSPLAGGPSEQFFGPGTRLTVL.

J is TRBJ2-7 and V is TRBV27; maybe TRBD1 (6 bases). The CDR3 runs 12 residues. V was trimmed by 5 bases and J by 5 bases, leaving 10 bases between them. Per the germline V gene, CDR1 is MNHEY and CDR2 is SMNVEV (reference sequence). The CDR3 bases are TGTGCCAGCAGTAAGACAGGCAACGAGCAGTACTTC. Amino acids: CASSKTGNEQYF.

The genes are TRBV27 and TRBJ2-5, with D possibly matching TRBD2 (5 bases). The CDR3 contains 14 residues. Trimming removed 6 bases from V and 6 bases from J, with 17 bases in between. CDR1 MNHEY and CDR2 SMNVEV come from the germline V gene (reference sequence). The CDR3 protein is CASSDGGYLKTQYF. The CDR3, as DNA: TGTGCCAGCAGCGATGGAGGTTACCTCAAGACCCAGTACTTC.

The chain links TRBV6-5 to TRBJ1-1, with 7 bases identical to TRBD1. After removal of 6 bases from V and 0 bases from J, the junction contained 4 bases not matched to a gene. CDR3 length: 14 residues. Per the germline V gene, CDR1 is MNHEY and CDR2 is SVGAGI. The CDR3 loop reads CASREGQLNTEAFF. CDR3 nucleotides: TGTGCCAGCAGAGAGGGACAGCTGAACACTGAAGCTTTCTTT.

V is TRBV7-9 and J is TRBJ2-4; 9 bases align to TRBD2. CDR1 and CDR2 from the germline V gene are SEHNR and FQNEAQ (reference sequence). CDR3 size: 17 residues. J lost 0 bases, V lost 5 bases, and 8 bases had no gene match. This CDR3 reads CASSVSGSALAKNIQYF. As DNA, the CDR3 is TGTGCCAGCAGCGTTAGCGGGAGTGCTCTAGCCAAAAACATTCAGTACTTC. Drawing the rest from reference TRBV7-9 and TRBJ2-4, the complete variable domain is DTGVSQNPRHKITKRGQNVTFRCDPISEHNRLYWYRQTLGQGPEFLTYFQNEAQLEKSRLLSDRFSAERPKGSFSTLEIQRTEQGDSAMYLCASSVSGSALAKNIQYFGAGTRLSVL.

The V gene is TRBV5-5, the J gene TRBJ2-1; the match to TRBD2 covers 9 bases. The CDR3 runs to 15 residues. The V segment lost 4 bases and the J segment 5 bases; nucleotides outside the gene matches: 7. The germline CDR1 and CDR2 sequences are SGHKS and YYEKEE (reference sequence). The CDR3 sequence is CASSLRLAENNEQFF. CDR3 nucleotide sequence: TGTGCCAGCAGCCTAAGACTAGCGGAGAACAATGAGCAGTTCTTC. The variable domain in full, with the rest retrieved from reference TRBV5-5 and TRBJ2-1, is DAGVTQSPTHLIKTRGQQVTLRCSPISGHKSVSWYQQVLGQGPQFIFQYYEKEERGRGNFPDRFSARQFPNYSSELNVNALLLGDSALYLCASSLRLAENNEQFFGPGTRLTVL.

The gene calls are TRBV6-5 and TRBJ1-2; possibly TRBD1 for D (6 bases). Trimming took 5 bases from V and 7 from J, leaving 11 bases between them. Germline values: CDR1 MNHEY, CDR2 SVGAGI. The CDR3 is 12 amino acids. CDR3 bases: TGTGCCAGCAGTACAGGGTCGGCTGGCTACACCTTC. Translating gives CASSTGSAGYTF.

The gene calls are TRBV7-8 and TRBJ1-4; the D is unclear. The V gene lost 6 bases and the J gene lost 8 bases, with 13 bases spanning the gap. This CDR3 spans 13 amino acids. Germline CDR1 SGHVS, CDR2 FQNEAQ. CDR3 loop: CASRPGPGEKLFF. In DNA, the CDR3 is TGTGCCAGCAGACCCGGGCCGGGGGAAAAACTGTTTTTT.

This chain joins TRBV6-6 and TRBJ1-2; 7 bases are a match to TRBD1. The CDR3 contains 13 residues. The junction had 12 bases not matched to a gene; V was cut back by 10 bases and J by 7 bases. Germline CDR1 is MNHNY and CDR2 is SVGAGI (reference sequence). DNA for the CDR3: TGTGCCACACACCACTTGACAGGGAGTGGCTACACCTTC. This codes for CATHHLTGSGYTF.

DNA for the CDR3: TGTGCCAGCAGCGCCGGGACAGGGGCGGGGGGCTACACCTTC. Translation: CASSAGTGAGGYTF. The rearrangement joins TRBV5-4 to TRBJ1-2, with 10 bases that match TRBD1. This CDR3 comprises 14 residues. V shed 4 bases, J shed 8 bases, and the junction held 8 bases outside the gene matches. Germline V gene lookup returns CDR1 SGHNT and CDR2 YYREEE (reference sequence).

This chain uses TRBV2 with TRBJ2-1; a possible D gene is TRBD2 (6 bases). Germline V lookup: CDR1 SNHLY, CDR2 FYNNEI. The CDR3 spans 10 residues. Trimming took 6 bases from V and 12 from J, leaving 9 bases between them. The CDR3 DNA reads as TGTGCCAGCAGGCGGGGAGGGCAGTTCTTC. Its protein product is CASRRGGQFF.

This clone was seen once. The chain joins TRBV2 to TRBJ1-4; D uncertain. This CDR3 has 10 residues. Germline CDR1 reads SNHLY; CDR2 reads FYNNEI. V lost 7 bases and J lost 8, with 5 bases in between. CDR3 in amino acids: CASNGEKLFF. The CDR3 nucleotides are TGTGCCAGCAACGGGGAAAAACTGTTTTTT.

The V call is TRBV24-1, the J call TRBJ2-1, with a weak D call TRBD2 (6 bases). The ends were cut back, 1 base at V and 4 bases at J, with 13 bases in the middle. The CDR3 runs to 16 residues. CDR1 KGHDR and CDR2 SFDVKD come from the germline V gene. The CDR3 loop is CATSDFGASGYNEQFF. Written as DNA, the CDR3 is TGTGCCACCAGTGATTTCGGAGCAAGCGGGTACAATGAGCAGTTCTTC.

This clone has a handful of counts. The gene calls are TRBV3-1 (or the pseudogene TRBV3-2) and TRBJ2-5, with D possibly matching TRBD2 (6 bases). The germline CDR1 and CDR2 sequences are LGHDT and YNNKEL (reference sequence). The CDR3 has 14 amino acids. Trimming removed 2 bases from V and 4 bases from J, with 11 bases in between. Written as DNA, the CDR3 is TGTGCCAGCAGCCAACGACTAGGCAGAGAGACCCAGTACTTC. Protein sequence: CASSQRLGRETQYF.

The rearrangement joins TRBV30 to TRBJ2-2; 7 nucleotides align to TRBD1. The germline gives CDR1 GTSNPN, CDR2 SVGIG (reference sequence). J gave up 0 bases and V 3 bases, and 4 bases lay outside the gene matches. This CDR3 spans 15 amino acids. The CDR3 here is CAWRRQGANTGELFF. The CDR3 region has the DNA TGTGCCTGGAGGCGACAGGGAGCGAACACCGGGGAGCTGTTTTTT. Combining the CDR3 with reference TRBV30 and TRBJ2-2 gives the whole variable domain SQTIHQWPATLVQPVGSPLSLECTVEGTSNPNLYWYRQAAGRGLQLLFYSVGIGQISSEVPQNLSASRPQDRQFILSSKKLLLSDSGFYLCAWRRQGANTGELFFGEGSRLTVL.

The chain joins TRBV18 to TRBJ2-7; D is perhaps TRBD1 (6 bases). Germline V gene sequence: CDR1 KGHSH, CDR2 LQKENI. The CDR3 runs to 14 residues. Trimming removed 2 bases from V and 3 bases from J, with 11 bases in between. In DNA, the CDR3 is TGTGCCAGCTCACCAATGAACAGGGACTACGAGCAGTACTTC. The encoded protein is CASSPMNRDYEQYF.

This sequence joins TRBV10-3 and TRBJ2-5; TRBD2 agrees at 11 bases. CDR1 and CDR2 from the germline V gene are ENHRY and SYGVKD. This CDR3 spans 16 amino acids. V lost 8 bases and J lost 5; bases outside the gene matches: 13. The CDR3 nucleotides read TGTGCCATCGATTCCGGGACTAGCGGAGGAGGGGAGACCCAGTACTTC. It specifies CAIDSGTSGGGETQYF.

This CDR3 reads CASSNERAGSGACITDTQYF. The CDR3, as DNA: TGTGCCAGCAGCAACGAGAGAGCGGGATCAGGAGCGTGTATCACAGATACGCAGTATTTT. The rearrangement joins TRBV21-1 to TRBJ2-3; the tabulated D call, TRBD2, remains unverified against the DNA. TRBV21-1 is a known pseudogene. The CDR3 sequence is 20 residues long.

V usage is TRBV5-1 and J usage is TRBJ2-7; TRBD1 agrees at 11 bases. V was clipped by 5 bases and J by 3 bases; unmatched bases: 7. In germline, CDR1 is SGHRS, CDR2 YFSETQ. The CDR3 totals 15 residues. The CDR3 DNA reads as TGCGCCAGCAGACTTGGACAGGGGGCCCTCTACGAGCAGTACTTC. Translated, it gives CASRLGQGALYEQYF.

The rearrangement links TRBV7-3 to TRBJ2-2; a possible D gene is TRBD1 (6 bases). V lost 5 bases to trimming and J lost 7 bases, with 17 bases between them. Germline loops: CDR1 SGHTA, CDR2 FQGTGA. CDR3 size: 15 residues. Written as DNA, the CDR3 is TGTGCCAGCAGCCGTTCCTCCAGGGGTGGCGGGGAGCTGTTTTTT. This sequence encodes CASSRSSRGGGELFF.

The chain links TRBV7-9 to TRBJ1-1; no reliable D call. Germline assignment: CDR1 SEHNR and CDR2 FQNEAQ (reference sequence). The CDR3 loop spans 15 amino acids. Trimming pared 3 bases from V and 1 base from J, leaving 12 bases between. The CDR3 DNA reads as TGTGCCAGCAGCTTCGGGGATCCGTCGAACACTGAAGCTTTCTTT. Amino acids: CASSFGDPSNTEAFF.

This chain connects TRBV18 to TRBJ2-7; 8 bases map to TRBD2. The germline V gene encodes CDR1 KGHSH and CDR2 LQKENI. The CDR3 is 16 amino acids. Trimming cost V 3 bases and J 4 bases; bases outside gene matches: 11. CDR3 sequence (DNA): TGTGCCAGCTCACCCGCCGGGAGGGCCGTACGGTACGAGCAGTACTTC. Translation: CASSPAGRAVRYEQYF.

CDR3 residues: CSADTNYGYTF. CDR3 bases: TGCAGTGCGGACACGAACTATGGCTACACCTTC. The chain employs TRBV20-1 and TRBJ1-2; a possible D gene is TRBD1 (5 bases). Looked up from germline, CDR1 is DFQATT and CDR2 is SNEGSKA (reference sequence). With 6 bases removed from V and 2 bases from J, the gap between germline ends came to 7 bases. The CDR3 loop spans 11 amino acids.

This rearrangement joins TRBV6-5 to TRBJ2-7; 10 bases are a match to TRBD1. Looked up from germline, CDR1 is MNHEY and CDR2 is SVGAGI. V lost 8 bases, J lost 4 bases, and 8 bases stayed unmatched. The CDR3 has 14 amino acids. The CDR3 reads CASVRDRGPYEQYF. CDR3 nucleotide sequence: TGTGCCAGCGTTAGGGACAGGGGACCTTACGAGCAGTACTTC.

Only one count was recorded for this clone. CDR3 nucleotides: TGTGCCTGGAGTATTCAGCGGAGGCGGACCCAGTACTTC. Its protein is CAWSIQRRRTQYF. The rearrangement links TRBV30 to TRBJ2-5; D perhaps matches TRBD2 (5 bases). Germline V gene data show CDR1 as GTSNPN and CDR2 as SVGIG (reference sequence). The CDR3 runs 13 residues. V lost 2 bases, J lost 7 bases, and 14 bases lay in between.

The chain uses TRBV28 and TRBJ2-2; maybe TRBD2 (5 bases). CDR1 and CDR2 from the germline V gene are MDHEN and SYDVKM. Trimming left V 11 bases short and J 5 bases short, with 12 bases between. This CDR3 is built from 12 residues. The CDR3 region is CALRENTGELFF. The CDR3 DNA sequence: TGTGCCCTGAGGGAGAATACCGGGGAGCTGTTTTTT.

This chain joins TRBV7-9 and TRBJ1-1, with D possibly matching TRBD1 (5 bases). The CDR3 is made up of 14 amino acids. Trimming pared 2 bases from V and 5 bases from J, leaving 12 bases between. Germline CDR1 reads SEHNR; CDR2 reads FQNEAQ (reference sequence). CDR3 residues: CASSLRGSRTEAFF. The CDR3 nucleotides read TGTGCCAGCAGCTTAAGGGGAAGCCGGACTGAAGCTTTCTTT.

This sequence joins TRBV25-1 and TRBJ2-3; maybe TRBD2 (5 bases). Germline V CDR1 and CDR2: MGHDK, SYGVNS. The CDR3 runs to 16 residues. V was shortened by 3 bases and J by 3 bases, with 16 bases between the two germline ends. CDR3 protein: CASSEGARDSTDTQYF. As DNA, the CDR3 is TGTGCCAGCAGTGAGGGCGCCCGGGATTCGACAGATACGCAGTATTTT.

This rearrangement joins TRBV3-1 (or the pseudogene TRBV3-2) to TRBJ2-2; TRBD2 is a possible D gene (6 bases). V was clipped by 0 bases and J by 8 bases, with 19 bases between them. The CDR3 has 17 residues. The germline CDR1 and CDR2 sequences are LGHDT and YNNKEL (reference sequence). CDR3 in amino acids: CASSQERDSGSRGELFF. DNA of the CDR3: TGTGCCAGCAGCCAAGAGCGGGACTCCGGATCGAGGGGGGAGCTGTTTTTT.

This chain joins TRBV18 and TRBJ2-2; 9 bases fit TRBD1. Germline lookup yields CDR1 KGHSH and CDR2 LQKENI. The V and J ends lost 4 bases and 3 bases, in that order; junction bases with no gene match: 6. The CDR3 covers 16 residues. This CDR3 is CASSLQGAEDTGELFF. Written as DNA, the CDR3 is TGTGCCAGCTCACTACAGGGGGCCGAGGACACCGGGGAGCTGTTTTTT.

The CDR3 region has the DNA TGTGCCAGCAGCGACCAGGGGGTCCTTAGGGAAAAACTGTTTTTT. It yields the protein CASSDQGVLREKLFF. The chain links TRBV2 to TRBJ1-4; 7 bases are a match to TRBD1. The CDR3 consists of 15 residues. V gave up 6 bases and J gave up 8 bases; unmatched junction bases: 12. CDR1 and CDR2 from the germline V gene are SNHLY and FYNNEI.

This chain uses TRBV13 with TRBJ1-2; maybe TRBD1 (6 bases). This CDR3 is built from 16 residues. Between the trimmed V and J ends, which lost 7 bases and 6 bases, there was a span of 24 bases. Germline V CDR1 and CDR2: PRHDT, FYEKMQ (reference sequence). The CDR3 DNA follows: TGTGCCAGCACCGCGGGCGGTCGCGGGGGGCGGGATGGCTACACCTTC. This sequence encodes CASTAGGRGGRDGYTF.